Listed below are T cell receptor beta chains from one sample, sequenced in a study of control samples from healthy donors and cancer patients. Method: immunoSEQ multiplex PCR; TCRdb's copy keeps in-frame clones and lacks some. The sample has approximately 160,000 clones, roughly nine tenths seen once. The material sequenced was blood. The receptors here all came from a woman under 40 in good health. The CDR3 runs from the conserved cysteine through the conserved F or W. Each record gives: V gene, J gene, D gene, clone size, CDR3 DNA, CDR3 protein. The D gene is left open where the match is weak. A clone size is listed for some rows: how often the clone was seen (once, few, many), or a class if it is expanded.

>TRBV15|TRBJ2-1|.|.
TGTGCCACCAGCAGAGCTGGAGACAATGAGCAGTTCTTC
CATSRAGDNEQFF
>TRBV2|TRBJ2-4|.|.
TGTGCCAGCAGTCCGACAGGAGGCGGACTGGGAATTCAGTACTTC
CASSPTGGGLGIQYF
>TRBV6-1|TRBJ1-1|.|.
TGTGCCAGCAGTGAAGTGATGGACCCCATGAACACTGAAGCTTTCTTT
CASSEVMDPMNTEAFF
>TRBV28|TRBJ1-5|TRBD1|.
TGTGCCAGCAGCGCGGACAGGGGAAGCAATCAGCCCCAGCATTTT
CASSADRGSNQPQHF
>TRBV10-2|TRBJ1-5|.|.
TGCGCCAGCAGTGAGGACAGGAATCAGCCCCAGCATTTT
CASSEDRNQPQHF
>TRBV7-9|TRBJ2-2|.|.
TGTGCCAGCAGCTTAATAAGGAACACCGGGGAGCTGTTTTTT
CASSLIRNTGELFF
>TRBV5-1|TRBJ1-5|.|.
TGCGCCAGCAGAGTGGACACCAGCAATCAGCCCCAGCATTTT
CASRVDTSNQPQHF
>TRBV2|TRBJ2-7|.|.
TGTGCCAGCAGTGAAGTTCGGGCCACAGCCTACGAGCAGTACTTC
CASSEVRATAYEQYF
>TRBV7-3|TRBJ2-1|.|.
TGTGCCAGCAGCTCGGGTCGGAGTGGCCTAGCTCACTACAATGAGCAGTTCTTC
CASSSGRSGLAHYNEQFF
>TRBV7-8|TRBJ2-1|TRBD2|.
TGTGCCAGCAGCTCGACGGGAGGGAATGAGCAGTTCTTC
CASSSTGGNEQFF
>TRBV5-1|TRBJ2-5|TRBD2|.
TGCGCCAGCAGCCCCGGGACTAGCGGGCAAGAGACCCAGTACTTC
CASSPGTSGQETQYF
>TRBV30|TRBJ2-6|.|.
TGTGCCTGGAATCAGGGGACCGGGGCCAACGTCCTGACTTTC
CAWNQGTGANVLTF
>TRBV3-1/TRBV3-2|TRBJ2-3|TRBD2|.
TGTGCCAGCAGCCAAGATCCCGCTAGCGGGAAACGTTTAGATACGCAGTATTTT
CASSQDPASGKRLDTQYF
>TRBV14|TRBJ1-1|TRBD1|once
TGTGCCAGCAGCGCCCGACAGGGGGGCACTGAAGCTTTCTTT
CASSARQGGTEAFF
>TRBV24-1|TRBJ2-2|TRBD2|once
TGTGCCACCGGGAGGGGCGGGGAGCTGTTTTTT
CATGRGGELFF
>TRBV28|TRBJ1-1|.|.
TGTGCCAGCAGTCAATGGAGGCTGCGACTGGCTGAAGCTTTCTTT
CASSQWRLRLAEAFF
>TRBV19|TRBJ2-5|.|.
TGTGCCAGTAGTATATGGGCAGGGCCAGGGGAGACCCAGTACTTC
CASSIWAGPGETQYF
>TRBV3-1/TRBV3-2|TRBJ2-1|TRBD2|.
TGTGCCAGCAGCCAAGCTGCGGGGGGTGAGCAGTTCTTC
CASSQAAGGEQFF
>TRBV10-3|TRBJ1-4|.|.
TGTGCCATCAGTGAGGAGAGGGGTGAAAAACTGTTTTTT
CAISEERGEKLFF
>TRBV7-8|TRBJ2-3|.|.
TGTGCCAGCAGCTTAGTAGGTGAGTATTTT
CASSLVGEYF
>TRBV2|TRBJ2-3|TRBD1|.
TGTGCCAGCAGTAGGACAGGCCAAAGCACAGATACGCAGTATTTT
CASSRTGQSTDTQYF
>TRBV9|TRBJ2-3|.|.
TGTGCCAGCAGCGCGAATACAGATACGCAGTATTTT
CASSANTDTQYF
>TRBV28|TRBJ1-6|.|.
TGTGCCAGCTCGTCCGGGATTTATAATTCACCCCTCCACTTT
CASSSGIYNSPLHF
>TRBV7-7|TRBJ1-1|.|.
TGTGCCAGCAGCCTTCAGATGAACACTGAAGCTTTCTTT
CASSLQMNTEAFF
>TRBV6-4|TRBJ1-5|TRBD1|.
TGTGCCAGCAGTGAACCCAGAGCGGGGATAGAGGGGGCCAATCAGCCCCAGCATTTT
CASSEPRAGIEGANQPQHF
>TRBV19|TRBJ2-1|.|.
TGTGCCAGTAGTATAGCGGGGACCCTCGATGAGCAGTTCTTC
CASSIAGTLDEQFF
>TRBV4-2|TRBJ2-5|TRBD1|.
TGTGCCAGCAGCCAAGCCAGGGGGCTTTGGGAGACCCAGTACTTC
CASSQARGLWETQYF
>TRBV6-6|TRBJ1-1|.|.
TGTGCCAGCAGCTCGTCGGTGGTTGGCACTGAAGCTTTCTTT
CASSSSVVGTEAFF
>TRBV9|TRBJ1-5|.|.
TGTGCCAGCAGCGTTAACGGTTACGGGCCCCAGCATTTT
CASSVNGYGPQHF
>TRBV11-2|TRBJ1-1|TRBD1|.
TGTGCCAGCAGCTTGGCAGGGGGCGAGACTGAAGCTTTCTTT
CASSLAGGETEAFF
>TRBV10-3|TRBJ2-3|.|.
TGTGCCATCAAGTCTACGGGAACGGATACGCAGTATTTT
CAIKSTGTDTQYF
>TRBV24-1|TRBJ2-5|TRBD1|.
TGTGCCACCAGTGATTTACGAGGACAGGGGGCGATCGGGTACCAAGAGACCCAGTACTTC
CATSDLRGQGAIGYQETQYF
>TRBV7-2|TRBJ2-7|.|.
TGTGCCAGCAGCATCCGACAGGGACTCCTCTACGAGCAGTACTTC
CASSIRQGLLYEQYF
>TRBV6-2/TRBV6-3|TRBJ1-2|TRBD1|.
TGTGCCAGCAGTTTCATACAGGGGAGAGCTAACTATGGCTACACCTTC
CASSFIQGRANYGYTF
>TRBV11-2|TRBJ2-3|TRBD2|.
TGTGCCAGCAGCCCCCGGACTAGCGGTAGCACAGATACGCAGTATTTT
CASSPRTSGSTDTQYF
>TRBV2|TRBJ2-1|TRBD1|.
TGTGCCAGCAGACTCCAGGGGGCCAATGAGCAGTTCTTC
CASRLQGANEQFF
>TRBV24-1|TRBJ2-2|.|.
TGTGCCACCAGTGATTTGGAGGCGGACGCCGGGGAGCTGTTTTTT
CATSDLEADAGELFF
>TRBV4-2|TRBJ2-2|TRBD1|.
TGTGCCAGCAGCCAAGACCACAGGGGACCCGGGGAGCTGTTTTTT
CASSQDHRGPGELFF
>TRBV27|TRBJ2-7|TRBD2|.
TGTGCCAGCAGTCCTAGCGGGCAGGCCTACGAGCAGTACTTC
CASSPSGQAYEQYF
>TRBV5-1|TRBJ2-1|TRBD2|.
TGCGCCAGCAGCTTGGGTCTGACTAGCGGGAGTTCTCATGAGCAGTTCTTC
CASSLGLTSGSSHEQFF
>TRBV27|TRBJ1-5|TRBD1|.
TGTGCCAGCAGCCAGGGGGGGGCTAGTCAGCCCCAGCATTTT
CASSQGGASQPQHF
>TRBV9|TRBJ2-2|.|.
TGTGCCAGCAGCCGAGCGGCCCTGGTCGCCGGGGAGCTGTTTTTT
CASSRAALVAGELFF
>TRBV3-1/TRBV3-2|TRBJ2-3|TRBD2|.
TGTGCCAGCAGCCCTAGCGGGATTAGGACAGATACGCAGTATTTT
CASSPSGIRTDTQYF
>TRBV2|TRBJ1-2|.|few
TGTGCCAGCAGTGTTGCGAGGAACTATGGCTACACCTTC
CASSVARNYGYTF
>TRBV9|TRBJ1-4|.|.
TGTGCCAGCTCCTCTGGGGATGAAAAACTGTTTTTT
CASSSGDEKLFF
>TRBV6-4|TRBJ2-3|TRBD2|.
TGTGCCAGCAGGGCCTTAGCGGGAGGGAGCACAGATACGCAGTATTTT
CASRALAGGSTDTQYF
>TRBV5-4|TRBJ2-7|TRBD1|.
TGTGCCAGCAGCTTGGCTCCGGGACAGGGGGGTGAGCAGTACTTC
CASSLAPGQGGEQYF
>TRBV28|TRBJ1-3|.|.
TGTGCCAGCAGTTTCGGGGGCCAGGGAAACACCATATATTTT
CASSFGGQGNTIYF
>TRBV28|TRBJ1-5|TRBD1|.
TGTGCCAGCAGTTCAACCCAGACAGGGGGGTATCAGCCCCAGCATTTT
CASSSTQTGGYQPQHF
>TRBV6-1|TRBJ1-1|TRBD1|.
TGTGCCAGCAGTGAAGCTCGGGACAGGGTCTACACTGAAGCTTTCTTT
CASSEARDRVYTEAFF
>TRBV19|TRBJ2-3|TRBD2|.
TGTGCCAGTTCCTCCTTCGGGACTAGCGGGAGTACAGATACGCAGTATTTT
CASSSFGTSGSTDTQYF